Below are 10 T cell receptor beta chains sequenced from a single sample in a study of blood T cells in healthy people across ages. A second PCR of roughly 7 to 11 cycles used a sample-barcoded 5' primer and a J-beta primer mix. TCRdb reanalysed the 5' RACE reads using MiXCR and keeps one entry per CDR3 protein. The sample lists some 700,000 distinct CDR3 sequences, 43% occurring once. Input material: blood. The receptors derive from a woman aged 55-69 years in good health.

The J gene is TRBJ2-1, the V gene TRBV15; D gene uncertain. This CDR3 contains 15 residues. Trimming cost V 0 bases and J 9 bases, with 15 bases left between them. Germline values: CDR1 LNHNV, CDR2 YYDKDF (reference sequence). CDR3 amino acids: CATSREGSRASEQFF. The CDR3 DNA sequence: TGTGCCACCAGCAGAGAGGGCTCCCGGGCGAGTGAGCAGTTCTTC. Looking up the rest from reference TRBV15 and TRBJ2-1 gives the full variable domain: DAMVIQNPRYQVTQFGKPVTLSCSQTLNHNVMYWYQQKSSQAPKLLFHYYDKDFNNEADTPDNFQSRRPNTSFCFLDIRSPGLGDTAMYLCATSREGSRASEQFFGPGTRLTVL.

This rearrangement joins TRBV12-3 or TRBV12-4 to TRBJ1-4, with TRBD1 as a possible D gene (6 bases). The CDR3 totals 13 residues. The V end was cut by 1 base, the J end by 12 bases, with 12 bases between. The CDR3 DNA reads TGTGCCAGCAGTTTAGAGGCAGGACAGCAACTGTTTTTT. It translates to CASSLEAGQQLFF.

The chain carries TRBV29-1 and TRBJ2-4, with TRBD1 identical over 7 bases. The CDR3 spans 12 residues. Germline-derived CDR1 and CDR2 are SQVTM and ANQGSEA. The J segment lost 7 bases and the V segment lost 4 bases, leaving 4 bases of the junction unmatched. DNA for the CDR3: TGCAGCGTTGGAGAACAGGGGAACATTCAGTACTTC. This codes for CSVGEQGNIQYF.

The chain employs TRBV3-1 and TRBJ2-3; 7 nucleotides align to TRBD2. Trimming cost V 1 base and J 1 base; bases outside gene matches: 5. The CDR3 contains 16 residues. CDR1 LGHDT and CDR2 YNNKEL come from the germline V gene (reference sequence). The CDR3 region has the DNA TGTGCCAGCAGCCAAGCGTCTAGCGGTCGCACAGATACGCAGTATTTT. Its protein is CASSQASSGRTDTQYF.

To note about this clonotype: A clone one base away is much larger, so this may be a read error. The genes are TRBV7-2 and TRBJ2-7; D is tentatively TRBD1 or TRBD2 (6 bases each). The CDR3 totals 14 residues. The germline V gene encodes CDR1 SGHTA and CDR2 FQGNSA. The CDR3 loop is CAGSLADSTYEQYF. DNA of the CDR3: TGTGCCGGCAGCTTAGCGGACAGCACCTACGAGCAGTACTTC.

This clonotype was counted a few times. The J gene is TRBJ2-7, the V gene TRBV12-3 or TRBV12-4, with 14 nucleotides matching TRBD2. The closer fit of TRBJ2-5 to the DNA end suggests the J call may be wrong. The CDR3 sequence is 16 residues long. Written as DNA, the CDR3 is TGTGCCAGCAGTGCGACTAGCGGGAGGGCCACTGAGACCCAGTACTTC. Protein sequence: CASSATSGRATETQYF.

V usage is TRBV6-6 and J usage is TRBJ1-6, with D possibly matching TRBD1 (5 bases). Germline CDR1 and CDR2: MNHNY and SVGAGI (reference sequence). Trimming shortened V by 5 bases and J by 8 bases, and 10 bases separated the two germline ends. The CDR3 totals 13 residues. CDR3 sequence (DNA): TGTGCCAGCAGTACAGGTGTCGATTCACCCCTCCACTTT. Translation: CASSTGVDSPLHF.

A word on this clonotype: One junction end does not reproduce the germline sequence, and a read error may be involved. The CDR3 region is CASSLDLGLAGGTGTQYF. CDR3 nucleotides: TGTGCCAGCAGCTTAGATCTGGGACTAGCGGGGGGCACAGGTACGCAGTATTTT. V and J are TRBV11-2 and TRBJ2-3, with 15 bases aligning to TRBD2. This CDR3 is 18 amino acids long. In germline, CDR1 is SGHAT, CDR2 FQNNGV. Filled out from reference TRBV11-2 and TRBJ2-3, the complete variable domain reads EAGVAQSPRYKIIEKRQSVAFWCNPISGHATLYWYQQILGQGPKLLIQFQNNGVVDDSQLPKDRFSAERLKGVDSTLKIQPAKLEDSAVYLCASSLDLGLAGGTGTQYFGPGTRLTVL.

V usage is TRBV21-1 and J usage is TRBJ2-4; TRBD2, the table's D call, was not compared with the DNA. The last part of the DNA fits TRBJ2-7 better; the J call may be wrong. TRBV21-1 is classified as a pseudogene. The CDR3 is 15 amino acids. CDR3: CASSSPPGLRDEQYF. Written as DNA, the CDR3 is TGTGCCAGCAGCTCGCCACCGGGACTCCGGGACGAGCAGTACTTC.

The chain combines TRBV12-3 or TRBV12-4 with TRBJ2-7; 7 nucleotides line up with TRBD1. J lost 2 bases, V lost 6 bases, and 7 bases had no gene match. This CDR3 has 14 residues. The CDR3 loop is CASRPGTEAYEQYF. CDR3 in DNA: TGTGCCAGCAGACCCGGGACAGAAGCCTACGAGCAGTACTTC.